This T cell receptor beta chain was observed in a study of T cell repertoires in cytomegalovirus infection. This clonotype appeared many times. TCRdb reprocessed the reads with MiXCR, giving one entry per CDR3 protein. The profile covers around 530,000 distinct CDR3 sequences, with less than 30% appearing a single time and around 14% taken by the ten largest. The CDR3 is made up of 16 amino acids. From germline, CDR1 is SGHVS and CDR2 FQNEAQ. V lost 5 bases, J lost 2 bases, and 7 bases stayed unmatched. Sequencing input: PBMCs. The gene calls are TRBV7-8 and TRBJ2-5, with 11 bases matching TRBD2. The receptor was derived from a human donor in good health (CMV status not recorded). Some clones in this sample may be carry-over from other donors' samples. The chain's CDR3 is CASSTLAGEWQETQYF. The DNA of the CDR3 is TGTGCCAGCAGCACACTAGCGGGAGAGTGGCAAGAGACCCAGTACTTC.